The 15 T cell receptor beta chains reported below all come from one sample, sequenced in a study of cytomegalovirus exposure and HLA in healthy donors listed by TCRdb under 2017. Preparation of the library involved the immunoSEQ multiplex PCR assay. For the multiplex PCR, a mixture combining 60 forward primers for TCR Vbeta segments and 13 reverse primers for TCR Jbeta segments was used. The source is immuneACCESS, and TCRdb retained only in-frame sequences with V and J called. Part of the clones is not carried over; for the studies checked, unresolved V genes explain less than half of this, and the remainder is unexplained. The record for this sample contains 150,000 or so clones. The ten top clones hold less than 2% of the sample. Sequenced: PBMCs. The source of these receptors is a man younger than 35 in good health and CMV-seronegative.

The chain joins TRBV19 to TRBJ1-1; weak D call: TRBD1 (6 bases). This CDR3 has 16 amino acids. With 4 bases removed from V and 0 bases from J, the gap between germline ends came to 15 bases. In germline, CDR1 is LNHDA, CDR2 SQIVND (reference sequence). In nucleotides, the CDR3 is TGTGCCAGTAGTAAACCGGGACAATCGGTGAACACTGAAGCTTTCTTT. It codes for CASSKPGQSVNTEAFF.

The CDR3 region is CASSLEVTYEQYF. CDR3 sequence (DNA): TGCGCCAGCAGCTTAGAGGTAACATACGAGCAGTACTTC. The chain is built from TRBV5-1 and TRBJ2-7; no clear D. CDR1 and CDR2 from the germline V gene are SGHRS and YFSETQ. V lost 2 bases, J lost 4 bases, and 10 bases lay in between. This CDR3 comprises 13 residues.

The chain combines TRBV5-4 with TRBJ2-7, with D unclear. Germline values: CDR1 SGHNT, CDR2 YYREEE (reference sequence). V shed 0 bases and J shed 3 bases, with 7 bases lying between them. There are 13 residues in the CDR3. The CDR3 nucleotides are TGTGCCAGCAGCTTGGGGCCGATCTACGAGCAGTACTTC. Translated: CASSLGPIYEQYF.

The chain has TRBV10-3 and TRBJ2-3, with 8 bases matching TRBD2. CDR1 and CDR2 (germline): ENHRY, SYGVKD. The CDR3 loop spans 17 amino acids. The junction had 8 bases not matched to a gene; V was cut back by 3 bases and J by 0 bases. The CDR3 reads CAISEWTSPLSTDTQYF. The CDR3 DNA reads as TGTGCCATCAGTGAATGGACTAGCCCACTTAGCACAGATACGCAGTATTTT.

The chain has TRBV7-9 and TRBJ1-5; D unresolved. Deletions cut 1 base from V and 6 bases from J, with 4 bases between. CDR1 is SEHNR and CDR2 is FQNEAQ in the germline V gene (reference sequence). This CDR3 has 12 residues. CDR3: CASSLGLQPQHF. The CDR3 nucleotides read TGTGCCAGCAGCTTAGGACTTCAGCCCCAGCATTTT.

This sequence joins TRBV6-6 and TRBJ2-7; TRBD1 aligns across 9 bases. The ends lost 8 bases at V and 2 bases at J; junction bases unmatched: 7. This CDR3 is built from 14 residues. Germline assignment: CDR1 MNHNY and CDR2 SVGAGI (reference sequence). Here the CDR3 reads CASGPRQGAYEQYF. In DNA form, the CDR3 reads TGTGCCAGCGGACCGAGACAGGGGGCCTACGAGCAGTACTTC.

CDR3: CASSPRQATNEKLFF. The CDR3 coding sequence is TGTGCCAGCAGTCCACGACAAGCAACTAATGAAAAACTGTTTTTT. The J gene is TRBJ1-4, the V gene TRBV2; D is undetermined. Germline V lookup: CDR1 SNHLY, CDR2 FYNNEI. The CDR3 runs 15 residues. V dropped 5 bases and J dropped 0 bases, with 10 bases sitting between them.

The CDR3 DNA follows: TGCGCCAGCAGCATTGGGCTTAAACCTTCCTACAATGAGCAGTTCTTC. Protein: CASSIGLKPSYNEQFF. The V call is TRBV5-1, the J call TRBJ2-1; no clear D gene. Germline CDR1 and CDR2: SGHRS and YFSETQ. This CDR3 is built from 16 residues. The V end was cut by 4 bases, the J end by 1 base, with 15 bases between.

The chain has TRBV10-1 and TRBJ2-1; tentatively, D is TRBD1 (6 bases). Germline V gene lookup returns CDR1 WNHNN and CDR2 SYGVQD (reference sequence). V lost 6 bases and J 3 bases, leaving 24 bases between the germline ends. The CDR3 has 18 residues. The CDR3 DNA is TGCGCCAGCAGATCCATCCCGTCCGGCAGGGGACACTACAATGAGCAGTTCTTC. Amino acids: CASRSIPSGRGHYNEQFF.

The chain has TRBV28 and TRBJ1-5; D is unclear. V was shortened by 5 bases and J by 3 bases, with 8 bases between the two germline ends. CDR1 and CDR2 from the germline V gene are MDHEN and SYDVKM. There are 13 residues in the CDR3. The CDR3 DNA is TGTGCCAGCAGTAAGGAGAACAATCAGCCCCAGCATTTT. Amino acids: CASSKENNQPQHF.

The chain is built from TRBV30 and TRBJ2-3, with 9 bases lining up with TRBD1. This CDR3 comprises 15 residues. The germline gives CDR1 GTSNPN, CDR2 SVGIG (reference sequence). V lost 0 bases to trimming and J lost 4 bases; unmatched junction nucleotides: 5. The CDR3 nucleotides read TGTGCCTGGAGTGTAAAGGGACAGGGATCAGATACGCAGTATTTT. It translates to CAWSVKGQGSDTQYF.

The rearrangement joins TRBV7-3 to TRBJ2-3, with D possibly TRBD1 on 6 matching bases. V was trimmed by 0 bases and J by 2 bases, leaving 9 bases between them. This CDR3 comprises 15 residues. CDR1 SGHTA and CDR2 FQGTGA come from the germline V gene. The CDR3 here is CASSLTPGDTDTQYF. The DNA of the CDR3 is TGTGCCAGCAGCTTAACTCCAGGGGACACAGATACGCAGTATTTT.

This chain joins TRBV2 and TRBJ1-5, with D possibly matching TRBD1 (5 bases). This CDR3 spans 13 amino acids. From germline, CDR1 is SNHLY and CDR2 FYNNEI. V dropped 3 bases and J dropped 11 bases, with 14 bases sitting between them. The chain's CDR3 is CASSDRARASQHF. CDR3 DNA: TGTGCCAGCAGTGACAGGGCAAGAGCATCCCAGCATTTT.

The chain employs TRBV7-9 and TRBJ2-3, with 10 bases matching TRBD2. Looked up from germline, CDR1 is SEHNR and CDR2 is FQNEAQ (reference sequence). This CDR3 region has 19 residues. The trim removed 4 bases at V and 2 bases at J, leaving 15 bases unmatched. Written as DNA, the CDR3 is TGTGCCAGCAGCTCAAACCGACCAGGGACTAGCGAGCCCACAGATACGCAGTATTTT. It yields the protein CASSSNRPGTSEPTDTQYF. The full variable domain, completed using reference TRBV7-9 and TRBJ2-3, is DTGVSQNPRHKITKRGQNVTFRCDPISEHNRLYWYRQTLGQGPEFLTYFQNEAQLEKSRLLSDRFSAERPKGSFSTLEIQRTEQGDSAMYLCASSSNRPGTSEPTDTQYFGPGTRLTVL.

The chain has TRBV6-1 and TRBJ1-6, with a weak D call TRBD1 (6 bases). Deletions cut 3 bases from V and 8 bases from J, with 14 bases between. Per the germline V gene, CDR1 is MNHNS and CDR2 is SASEGT. The CDR3 has 15 amino acids. CDR3 sequence reads: CASSEVGRGYSPLHF. In nucleotides, the CDR3 is TGTGCCAGCAGTGAGGTGGGCAGGGGCTATTCACCCCTCCACTTT.